Listed here are 27 T cell receptor beta chains from one sample, sequenced in a study of response to subunit inactivated influenza vaccine. TCRdb processed the RT-PCR reads anew with MiXCR; each CDR3 protein has one entry. Of about half a million distinct CDR3 sequences in the sample, roughly 27% were seen once. This specimen was CD4+ T cells sorted from PBMCs, taken 5 to 6 days after vaccination. These TCRs come from a man aged 50 to 60 who received an inactivated influenza vaccine.

The gene calls are TRBV20-1 and TRBJ2-7; a possible D gene is TRBD2 (6 bases). This CDR3 region has 14 residues. The germline V gene has CDR1 DFQATT and CDR2 SNEGSKA (reference sequence). Trimming cost V 3 bases and J 0 bases, with 12 bases left between them. CDR3 sequence reads: CSASDGGPSYEQYF. CDR3 bases: TGCAGTGCTAGTGACGGGGGACCCTCCTACGAGCAGTACTTC.

This clonotype was picked up a small number of times. The rearrangement links TRBV10-3 to TRBJ2-3; D unresolved. In germline, CDR1 is ENHRY, CDR2 SYGVKD. V gave up 11 bases and J gave up 4 bases, with 10 bases separating them. This CDR3 comprises 11 residues. CDR3 nucleotides: TGTGCCGCTTCAGGCCCAGATACGCAGTATTTT. Amino acids: CAASGPDTQYF.

This clonotype was detected a few times. The rearrangement links TRBV5-1 to TRBJ1-6; a weak D match, TRBD1 (5 bases). In germline, CDR1 is SGHRS, CDR2 YFSETQ. This CDR3 spans 15 amino acids. The V gene lost 4 bases and the J gene lost 7 bases, with 15 bases spanning the gap. CDR3 DNA: TGCGCCAGCAGCGGAGGAGACAGAGAAAATTCACCCCTCCACTTT. This translates into CASSGGDRENSPLHF.

In its sample, this clonotype was seen a few times. The chain combines TRBV7-8 with TRBJ2-5, with TRBD2 matching over 10 bases. With V trimmed by 2 bases and J by 3 bases, 6 bases remained unmatched. The CDR3 is made up of 16 amino acids. The V gene's germline CDR1 is SGHVS and CDR2 FQNEAQ. The CDR3 spells CASSLMRTSGKETQYF. The CDR3 nucleotides are TGTGCCAGCAGCTTAATGAGGACTAGCGGCAAAGAGACCCAGTACTTC.

This clonotype occurred a few times. The chain combines TRBV25-1 with TRBJ2-1; TRBD2 agrees at 10 bases. Germline loops: CDR1 MGHDK, CDR2 SYGVNS. The CDR3 runs to 16 residues. Trimming cost V 2 bases and J 8 bases; bases outside gene matches: 9. CDR3 loop: CASSEGYLAGVDEQFF. The CDR3 region has the DNA TGTGCCAGCAGTGAAGGGTATCTAGCGGGAGTGGATGAGCAGTTCTTC.

The CDR3 loop is CASSLDRPTGELFF. CDR3 in DNA: TGCGCCAGCAGCCTCGACAGGCCCACCGGGGAGCTGTTTTTT. V gene TRBV5-1 combines with J gene TRBJ2-2; TRBD1 is a possible D gene (6 bases). The germline V gene encodes CDR1 SGHRS and CDR2 YFSETQ. The CDR3 has 14 residues. V lost 4 bases and J lost 4, with 11 bases in between.

At least ten counts were recorded for this clonotype. The genes are TRBV5-1 and TRBJ2-1; 8 bases fit TRBD2. This CDR3 contains 15 residues. Germline loops: CDR1 SGHRS, CDR2 YFSETQ. V gave up 2 bases and J gave up 1 base; unmatched junction bases: 2. The CDR3 coding sequence is TGCGCCAGCAGCTTAACGGGGGGGTCCTACAATGAGCAGTTCTTC. Translation gives CASSLTGGSYNEQFF.

This clonotype came up a few times. DNA for the CDR3: TGTGCCAGCAGTTTAGGTCTAGCGGGGGGCTATACGCAGTATTTT. Translation: CASSLGLAGGYTQYF. The chain has TRBV12-3 or TRBV12-4 and TRBJ2-3; 11 bases align to TRBD2. The J segment lost 7 bases and the V segment lost 1 base, leaving 4 bases of the junction unmatched. The CDR3 totals 15 residues.

This clonotype has only a few counts. The chain recombines TRBV5-5 with TRBJ2-5; D might be TRBD1 or TRBD2, each matching 6 bases. In germline, CDR1 is SGHKS, CDR2 YYEKEE (reference sequence). The ends were cut back, 2 bases at V and 4 bases at J, with 12 bases in the middle. The CDR3 has 14 amino acids. The CDR3 bases are TGTGCCAGCAGCTTCGGGGGCGTAGGAGAGACCCAGTACTTC. This translates into CASSFGGVGETQYF.

The V and J genes are TRBV6-2 or TRBV6-3 and TRBJ2-2; 10 bases match TRBD2. Germline assignment: CDR1 MNHEY and CDR2 SVGEGT. This CDR3 has 18 residues. V lost 5 bases and J lost 4; bases outside the gene matches: 13. CDR3 in DNA: TGTGCCAGCAGTCCCTCCCATCTAGCGGGAGTTAGCACCGGGGAGCTGTTTTTT. Translated, it gives CASSPSHLAGVSTGELFF.

This clonotype appeared many times. One junction end disagrees with the germline gene, perhaps due to a read error. The chain's CDR3 is CASSLAGGNEQFF. Here the CDR3 DNA reads TGTGCCAGCAGTTTGGCGGGAGGTAATGAGCAGTTCTTC. V and J are TRBV5-1 and TRBJ2-1; 8 positions agree with TRBD2. Germline V gives CDR1 SGHRS, CDR2 YFSETQ. The CDR3 has 13 residues.

This chain joins TRBV7-6 and TRBJ2-3; D may be TRBD1 or TRBD2 (5 bases each). CDR3 length equals 15 residues. With 7 bases removed from V and 1 base from J, the gap between germline ends came to 15 bases. CDR1 and CDR2 from the germline V gene are SGHVS and FNYEAQ. The CDR3 here is CASTRGRGGTDTQYF. The CDR3 nucleotides are TGTGCCAGCACCCGGGGACGGGGAGGCACAGATACGCAGTATTTT.

V usage is TRBV4-3 and J usage is TRBJ2-1; no definite D call. Germline loops: CDR1 LGHNA, CDR2 YSLEER. CDR3 length: 16 residues. V was clipped by 1 base and J by 3 bases, with 13 bases between them. The CDR3 sequence: CASSQAGPGHYNEQFF. CDR3 in DNA: TGCGCCAGCAGCCAAGCAGGACCGGGCCACTACAATGAGCAGTTCTTC.

The V gene is TRBV4-3, the J gene TRBJ1-6, with D hard to call. Germline V CDR1 and CDR2: LGHNA, YSLEER. V lost 0 bases to trimming and J lost 9 bases, with 6 bases between them. The CDR3 is made up of 13 amino acids. The CDR3 reads CASSQDVGSPLHF. The CDR3 DNA reads as TGCGCCAGCAGCCAAGATGTAGGTTCACCCCTCCACTTT.

The CDR3 loop reads CASSVTGGGGTDTQYF. The CDR3 DNA reads TGTGCCAGCAGCGTAACGGGTGGCGGCGGCACAGATACGCAGTATTTT. The chain links TRBV9 to TRBJ2-3; no clear D gene. V lost 1 base and J lost 1, with 13 bases in between. Per the germline V gene, CDR1 is SGDLS and CDR2 is YYNGEE. The CDR3 has 16 residues.

Comments on this clonotype: Its ends do not fully match the called genes, so a read error is possible. This sequence joins TRBV12-3 or TRBV12-4 and TRBJ2-7; TRBD2 matches 10 bases. This CDR3 region has 14 residues. In DNA, the CDR3 is TGTGCTAGCAGCCCCGGGACTAGCGTCTACGAGCAGTACTTC. Translated, it gives CASSPGTSVYEQYF.

This clonotype was observed a handful of times. The rearrangement links TRBV5-6 to TRBJ2-7; a possible D gene is TRBD1 (5 bases). The CDR3 covers 15 residues. V lost 4 bases and J lost 0, with 14 bases in between. Germline values: CDR1 SGHDT, CDR2 YYEEEE. CDR3 sequence reads: CASSKAGSLSYEQYF. In DNA form, the CDR3 reads TGTGCCAGCAGCAAAGCAGGGTCCCTCTCCTACGAGCAGTACTTC. The full variable domain, in which reference TRBV5-6 and TRBJ2-7 provide the parts outside the CDR3, is DAGVTQSPTHLIKTRGQQVTLRCSPKSGHDTVSWYQQALGQGPQFIFQYYEEEERQRGNFPDRFSGHQFPNYSSELNVNALLLGDSALYLCASSKAGSLSYEQYFGPGTRLTVT.

This clonotype came up a few times. This chain uses TRBV4-3 with TRBJ2-1; 7 positions agree with TRBD1. The CDR3 extends over 13 amino acids. Trimming took 3 bases from V and 9 from J; bases not matched to a gene: 5. Germline loops: CDR1 LGHNA, CDR2 YSLEER. The CDR3 DNA reads as TGCGCCAGCAGCCAGGAGACAGGGTCTGAGCAGTTCTTC. Protein product: CASSQETGSEQFF.

J is TRBJ2-1 and V is TRBV20-1; D perhaps matches TRBD2 (5 bases). CDR1 and CDR2 from the germline V gene are DFQATT and SNEGSKA (reference sequence). The CDR3 spans 14 residues. Trimming took 5 bases from V and 5 from J, leaving 16 bases between them. Here the CDR3 reads CSAPPSWENNEQFF. CDR3 DNA: TGCAGTGCTCCTCCAAGTTGGGAGAACAATGAGCAGTTCTTC.

This chain joins TRBV9 and TRBJ1-2, with no clear D. CDR1 SGDLS and CDR2 YYNGEE come from the germline V gene. This CDR3 spans 12 amino acids. The V and J ends lost 4 bases and 8 bases respectively, with 12 bases between them. The CDR3 loop reads CASSPGSWGYTF. As DNA, the CDR3 is TGTGCCAGCAGCCCCGGTTCTTGGGGCTACACCTTC.

The V call is TRBV6-1, the J call TRBJ2-7, with a possible D match to TRBD2 (5 bases). The germline V and J ends were trimmed by 10 bases and 6 bases, with 25 bases remaining between them. CDR3 length: 15 amino acids. Germline V gene lookup returns CDR1 MNHNS and CDR2 SASEGT. The CDR3, as DNA: TGTGCCACCTGTCGGGGTGGGGTGCTCAGCGGCGAGCAGTACTTC. Amino acid sequence: CATCRGGVLSGEQYF.

The V and J genes are TRBV9 and TRBJ2-7; 9 nucleotides align to TRBD2. Germline V lookup: CDR1 SGDLS, CDR2 YYNGEE. Unmatched junction bases numbered 5, after V lost 3 bases and J lost 1 base. This CDR3 is built from 15 residues. The CDR3 reads CASSAGLAQSYEQYF. The CDR3 nucleotides read TGTGCCAGCAGCGCCGGACTAGCGCAATCCTACGAGCAGTACTTC.

This clonotype showed up just a few times. The chain is built from TRBV5-6 and TRBJ2-5, with D tentatively TRBD1 or TRBD2 (7 bases each). The CDR3 covers 15 residues. The ends were cut back, 2 bases at V and 4 bases at J, with 15 bases in the middle. The V gene's germline CDR1 is SGHDT and CDR2 YYEEEE. This chain's CDR3 is CASSFIDREGETQYF. CDR3 bases: TGTGCCAGCAGCTTTATCGACAGGGAGGGAGAGACCCAGTACTTC.

The chain carries TRBV7-2 and TRBJ2-4; no reliable D call. Germline CDR1 and CDR2: SGHTA and FQGNSA. V was clipped by 5 bases and J by 1 base, with 15 bases between them. The CDR3 sequence is 16 residues long. In DNA, the CDR3 is TGTGCCAGCAGCCCCGGGCCGGTTGGGGCCAAAAACATTCAGTACTTC. It codes for CASSPGPVGAKNIQYF. The complete variable domain, with remaining parts taken from reference TRBV7-2 and TRBJ2-4, reads GAGVSQSPSNKVTEKGKDVELRCDPISGHTALYWYRQSLGQGLEFLIYFQGNSAPDKSGLPSDRFSAERTGGSVSTLTIQRTQQEDSAVYLCASSPGPVGAKNIQYFGAGTRLSVL.

This chain links TRBV12-3 or TRBV12-4 with TRBJ2-6; TRBD1 might be the D (5 bases). The CDR3 sequence is 18 residues long. Trimming left V 7 bases short and J 1 base short, with 20 bases between. The CDR3 region has the DNA TGTGCCAGCACCCTTCGGGTCTGGGGCTCTTCTGGGGCCAACGTCCTGACTTTC. It is translated as CASTLRVWGSSGANVLTF.

This clonotype was found a few times. The rearrangement joins TRBV4-3 to TRBJ2-2; 12 positions agree with TRBD1. The J segment lost 5 bases and the V segment lost 1 base, leaving 2 bases of the junction unmatched. The CDR3 is 16 residues long. Germline-derived CDR1 and CDR2 are LGHNA and YSLEER. This chain's CDR3 is CASSQGDRGRTGELFF. The CDR3 DNA sequence: TGCGCCAGCAGCCAAGGGGACAGGGGGCGTACCGGGGAGCTGTTTTTT.

This clonotype was counted only a few times. The chain carries TRBV19 and TRBJ2-3; 8 positions agree with TRBD1. The CDR3 sequence is 14 residues long. The V gene's germline CDR1 is LNHDA and CDR2 SQIVND (reference sequence). The V and J ends lost 6 bases and 4 bases, in that order; junction bases with no gene match: 6. Written as DNA, the CDR3 is TGTGCCAGTAGACCGGACAGGGCGTCAGATACGCAGTATTTT. Encoded protein: CASRPDRASDTQYF.